The sample holds a few counts of the clone carrying this TCR beta chain. The antigen remains undetermined. The V gene end was trimmed by 0 bases and the J gene end by 4 bases; junction bases not matched to a gene: 15. Germline CDR1 MNHEY, CDR2 SVGAGI. The CDR3 is 19 amino acids. This specimen comes from a study of T cell repertoires in cytomegalovirus infection. For the study at large: It can be stated that public TCR beta signatures indicated CMV infection as well as a matching HLA type.

General study findings and limits: HLA-C-restricted CMV-specific TCR beta clonotypes were dominant in the ex vivo response. CMV carriers having the relevant HLA were flagged by cumulative public TCR beta family frequency.

Using its own MiXCR run on the reads, TCRdb lists one record per CDR3 protein. The sample consists of approximately 70,000 distinct CDR3 sequences, 20% to 25% of them appearing once. The material sequenced was PBMCs, sequenced either directly or after in vitro stimulation (not recorded which). The chain joins TRBV6-5 to TRBJ2-7, with 10 bases aligning to TRBD1. This clonotype was sampled from a human donor in good health (CMV status not recorded). Some clones in this sample may be carry-over from other donors' samples. DNA for the CDR3: TGTGCCAGCAGTTACTCGAAAGACCTTGACAGGGGGCGCAGGTACGAGCAGTACGTC. Protein product: CASSYSKDLDRGRRYEQYV.